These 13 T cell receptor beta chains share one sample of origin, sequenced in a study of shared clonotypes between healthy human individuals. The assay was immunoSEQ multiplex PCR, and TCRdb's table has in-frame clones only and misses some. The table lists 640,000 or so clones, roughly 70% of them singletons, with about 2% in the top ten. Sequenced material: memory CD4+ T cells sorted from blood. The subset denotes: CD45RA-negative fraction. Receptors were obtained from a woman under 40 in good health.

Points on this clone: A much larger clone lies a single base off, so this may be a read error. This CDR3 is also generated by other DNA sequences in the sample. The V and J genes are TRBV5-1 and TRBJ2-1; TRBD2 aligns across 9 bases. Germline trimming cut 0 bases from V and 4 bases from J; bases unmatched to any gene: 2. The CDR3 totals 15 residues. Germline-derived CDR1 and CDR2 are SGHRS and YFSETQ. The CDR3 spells CASSLASGGYNEQFF. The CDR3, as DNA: TGCGCCAGCAGCTTGGCGAGCGGGGGGTACAATGAGCAGTTCTTC.

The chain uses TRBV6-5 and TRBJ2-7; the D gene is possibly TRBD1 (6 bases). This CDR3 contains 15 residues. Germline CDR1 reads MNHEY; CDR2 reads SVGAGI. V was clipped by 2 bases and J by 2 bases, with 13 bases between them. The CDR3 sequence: CASSYGQGNTYEQYF. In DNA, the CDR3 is TGTGCCAGCAGTTACGGGCAGGGGAACACCTACGAGCAGTACTTC.

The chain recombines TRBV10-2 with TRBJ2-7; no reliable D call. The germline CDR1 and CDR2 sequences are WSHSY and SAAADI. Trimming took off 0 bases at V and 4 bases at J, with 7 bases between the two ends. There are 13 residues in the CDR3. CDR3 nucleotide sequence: TGCGCCAGCAGTGAGTCTGCTCATTACGAGCAGTACTTC. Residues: CASSESAHYEQYF.

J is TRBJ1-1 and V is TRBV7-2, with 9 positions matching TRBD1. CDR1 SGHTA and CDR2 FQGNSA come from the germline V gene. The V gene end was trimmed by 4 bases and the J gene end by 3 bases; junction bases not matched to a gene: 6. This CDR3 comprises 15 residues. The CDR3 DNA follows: TGTGCCAGCAGCTCTTACAGGGGGCTTCACACTGAAGCTTTCTTT. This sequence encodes CASSSYRGLHTEAFF.

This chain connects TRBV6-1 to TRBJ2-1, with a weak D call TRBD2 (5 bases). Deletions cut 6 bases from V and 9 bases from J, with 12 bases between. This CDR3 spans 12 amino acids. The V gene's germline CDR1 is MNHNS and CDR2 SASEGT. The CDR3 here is CASRDLATEQFF. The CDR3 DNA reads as TGTGCCAGCAGGGACCTAGCAACTGAGCAGTTCTTC.

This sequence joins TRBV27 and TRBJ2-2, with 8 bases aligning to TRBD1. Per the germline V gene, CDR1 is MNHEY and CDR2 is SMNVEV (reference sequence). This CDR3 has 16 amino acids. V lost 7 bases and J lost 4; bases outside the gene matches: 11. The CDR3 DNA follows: TGTGCCAGCAACCAACAGGGGGTAGGGGGCACCGGGGAGCTGTTTTTT. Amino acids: CASNQQGVGGTGELFF.

The CDR3 region is CASSATDRGGEKLFF. For the CDR3, the DNA is TGTGCCAGCAGTGCGACGGACAGGGGAGGTGAAAAACTGTTTTTT. The genes are TRBV28 and TRBJ1-4, with 9 bases identical to TRBD1. CDR1 and CDR2 from the germline V gene are MDHEN and SYDVKM. CDR3 size: 15 residues. The junction had 8 bases not matched to a gene; V was cut back by 5 bases and J by 7 bases.

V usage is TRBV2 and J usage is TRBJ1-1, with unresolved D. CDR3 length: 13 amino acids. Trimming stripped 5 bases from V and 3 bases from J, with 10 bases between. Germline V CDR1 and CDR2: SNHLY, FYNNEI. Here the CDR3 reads CASSLDGYTEAFF. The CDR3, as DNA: TGTGCCAGCAGTCTGGACGGTTACACTGAAGCTTTCTTT.

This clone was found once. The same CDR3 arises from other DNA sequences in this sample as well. The CDR3 bases are TGCGCCAGCAGCTTGGGGGACAGGGATTTTCATGAGCAGTTCTTC. Its protein is CASSLGDRDFHEQFF. The chain employs TRBV5-1 and TRBJ2-1; 9 bases line up with TRBD1. The CDR3 is 15 residues long. The ends lost 0 bases at V and 8 bases at J; junction bases unmatched: 6. CDR1 is SGHRS and CDR2 is YFSETQ in the germline V gene.

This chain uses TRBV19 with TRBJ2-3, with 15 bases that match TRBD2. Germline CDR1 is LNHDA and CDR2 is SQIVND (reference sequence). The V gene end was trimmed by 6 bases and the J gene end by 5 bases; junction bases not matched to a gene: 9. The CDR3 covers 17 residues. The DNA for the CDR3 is TGTGCCAGTAGCCGCGGGACTAGCGGGAGGATAGGAGATACGCAGTATTTT. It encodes CASSRGTSGRIGDTQYF.

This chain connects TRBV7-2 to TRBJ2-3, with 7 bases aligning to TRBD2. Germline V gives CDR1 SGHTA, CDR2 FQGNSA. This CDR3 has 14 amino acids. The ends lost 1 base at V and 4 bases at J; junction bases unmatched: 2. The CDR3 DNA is TGTGCCAGCAGCTTAGAACTAGCGTCAGATACGCAGTATTTT. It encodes CASSLELASDTQYF.

The CDR3 here is CAWSRGGSNQPQHF. The DNA of the CDR3 is TGTGCCTGGAGTAGAGGGGGCAGCAATCAGCCCCAGCATTTT. This chain joins TRBV30 and TRBJ1-5; 7 nucleotides match TRBD1. V lost 2 bases and J lost 1; bases outside the gene matches: 2. CDR3 length: 14 amino acids. Germline-derived CDR1 and CDR2 are GTSNPN and SVGIG (reference sequence).

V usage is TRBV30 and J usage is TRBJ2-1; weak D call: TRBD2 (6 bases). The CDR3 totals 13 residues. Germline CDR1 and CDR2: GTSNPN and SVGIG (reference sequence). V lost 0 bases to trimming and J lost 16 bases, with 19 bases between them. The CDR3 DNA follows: TGTGCCTGGAGTGTATGGGGTAGCGGACATCACTTCTTC. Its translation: CAWSVWGSGHHFF. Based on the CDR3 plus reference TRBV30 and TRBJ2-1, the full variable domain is SQTIHQWPATLVQPVGSPLSLECTVEGTSNPNLYWYRQAAGRGLQLLFYSVGIGQISSEVPQNLSASRPQDRQFILSSKKLLLSDSGFYLCAWSVWGSGHHFFGPGTRLTVL.